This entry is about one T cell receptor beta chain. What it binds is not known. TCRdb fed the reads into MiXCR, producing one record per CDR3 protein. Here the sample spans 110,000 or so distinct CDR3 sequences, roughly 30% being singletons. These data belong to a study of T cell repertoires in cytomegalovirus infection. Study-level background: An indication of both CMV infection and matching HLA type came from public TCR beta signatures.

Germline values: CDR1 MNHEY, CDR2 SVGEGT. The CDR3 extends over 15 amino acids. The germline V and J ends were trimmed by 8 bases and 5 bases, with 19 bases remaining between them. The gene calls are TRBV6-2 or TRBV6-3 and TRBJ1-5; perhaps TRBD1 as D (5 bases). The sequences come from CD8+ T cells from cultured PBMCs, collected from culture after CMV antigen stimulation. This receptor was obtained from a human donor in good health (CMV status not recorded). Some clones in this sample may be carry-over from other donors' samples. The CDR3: CASWQGLSNHQPQHF. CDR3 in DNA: TGTGCCAGCTGGCAGGGTTTATCGAATCATCAGCCCCAGCATTTT.